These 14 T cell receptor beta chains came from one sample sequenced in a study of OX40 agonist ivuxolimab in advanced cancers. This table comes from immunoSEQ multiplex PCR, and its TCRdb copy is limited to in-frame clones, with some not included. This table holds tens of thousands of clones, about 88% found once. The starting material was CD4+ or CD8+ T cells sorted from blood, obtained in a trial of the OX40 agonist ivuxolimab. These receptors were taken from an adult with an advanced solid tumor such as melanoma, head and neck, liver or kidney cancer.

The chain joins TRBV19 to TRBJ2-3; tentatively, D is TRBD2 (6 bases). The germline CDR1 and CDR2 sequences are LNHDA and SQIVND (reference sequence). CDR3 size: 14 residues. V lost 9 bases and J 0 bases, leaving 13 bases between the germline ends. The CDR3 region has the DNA TGTGCCAGCACTAGCTGGATGAGCACAGATACGCAGTATTTT. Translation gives CASTSWMSTDTQYF.

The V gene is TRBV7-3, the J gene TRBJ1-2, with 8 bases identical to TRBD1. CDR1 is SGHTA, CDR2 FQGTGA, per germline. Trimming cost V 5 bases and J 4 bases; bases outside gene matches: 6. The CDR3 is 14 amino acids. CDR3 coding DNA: TGTGCCAGCAGCCCAAGCGGGACAGGCTATGGCTACACCTTC. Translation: CASSPSGTGYGYTF. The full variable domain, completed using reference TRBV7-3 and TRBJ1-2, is GAGVSQTPSNKVTEKGKYVELRCDPISGHTALYWYRQSLGQGPEFLIYFQGTGAADDSGLPNDRFFAVRPEGSVSTLKIQRTERGDSAVYLCASSPSGTGYGYTFGSGTRLTVV.

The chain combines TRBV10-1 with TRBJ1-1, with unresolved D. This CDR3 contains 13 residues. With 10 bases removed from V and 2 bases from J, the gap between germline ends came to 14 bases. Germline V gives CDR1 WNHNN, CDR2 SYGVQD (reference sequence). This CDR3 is CAIETTGNTEAFF. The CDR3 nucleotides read TGCGCCATCGAGACAACGGGAAACACTGAAGCTTTCTTT.

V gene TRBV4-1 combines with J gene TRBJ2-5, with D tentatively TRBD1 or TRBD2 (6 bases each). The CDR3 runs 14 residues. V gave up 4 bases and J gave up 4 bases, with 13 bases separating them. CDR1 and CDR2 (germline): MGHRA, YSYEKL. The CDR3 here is CASSLAWGAETQYF. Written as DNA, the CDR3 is TGCGCCAGCAGCCTCGCATGGGGGGCAGAGACCCAGTACTTC.

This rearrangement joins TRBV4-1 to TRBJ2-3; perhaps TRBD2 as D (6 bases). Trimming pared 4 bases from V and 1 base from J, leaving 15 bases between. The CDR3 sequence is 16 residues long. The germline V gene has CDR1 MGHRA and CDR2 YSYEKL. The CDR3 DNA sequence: TGCGCCAGCAGCCGAAAGTCGGGGGATGGCACAGATACGCAGTATTTT. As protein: CASSRKSGDGTDTQYF.

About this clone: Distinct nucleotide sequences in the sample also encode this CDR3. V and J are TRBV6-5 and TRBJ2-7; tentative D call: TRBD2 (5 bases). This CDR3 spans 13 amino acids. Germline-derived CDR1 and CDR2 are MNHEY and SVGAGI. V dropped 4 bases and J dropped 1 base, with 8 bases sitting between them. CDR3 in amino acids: CASSLRGSYEQYF. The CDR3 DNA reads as TGTGCCAGCAGTTTACGGGGTTCCTACGAGCAGTACTTC.

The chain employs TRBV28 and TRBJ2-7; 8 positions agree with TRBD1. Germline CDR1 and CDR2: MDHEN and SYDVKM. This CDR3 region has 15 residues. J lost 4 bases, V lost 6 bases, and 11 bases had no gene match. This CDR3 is CASRGTGTGIYEQYF. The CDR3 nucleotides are TGTGCCAGCAGGGGGACCGGGACAGGCATATACGAGCAGTACTTC.

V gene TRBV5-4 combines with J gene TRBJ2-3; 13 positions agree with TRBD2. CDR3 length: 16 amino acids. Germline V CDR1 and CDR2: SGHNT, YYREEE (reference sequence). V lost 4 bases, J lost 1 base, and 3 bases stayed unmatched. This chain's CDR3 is CASSTGTSGGTDTQYF. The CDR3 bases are TGTGCCAGCAGCACTGGGACTAGCGGGGGCACAGATACGCAGTATTTT.

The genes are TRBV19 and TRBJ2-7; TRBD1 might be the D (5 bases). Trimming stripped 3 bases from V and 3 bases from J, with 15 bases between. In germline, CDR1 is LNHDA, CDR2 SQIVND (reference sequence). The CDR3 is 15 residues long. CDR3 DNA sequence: TGTGCCAGTAGTATTAGGTTCGGGCAGGGCTACGAGCAGTACTTC. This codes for CASSIRFGQGYEQYF.

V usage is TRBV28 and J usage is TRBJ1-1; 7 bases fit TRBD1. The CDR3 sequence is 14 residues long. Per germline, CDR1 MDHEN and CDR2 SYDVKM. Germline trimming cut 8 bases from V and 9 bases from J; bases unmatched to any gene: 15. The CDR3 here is CASVSEGTVFKAFF. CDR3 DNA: TGTGCCAGCGTCTCCGAGGGGACAGTGTTTAAAGCTTTCTTT.

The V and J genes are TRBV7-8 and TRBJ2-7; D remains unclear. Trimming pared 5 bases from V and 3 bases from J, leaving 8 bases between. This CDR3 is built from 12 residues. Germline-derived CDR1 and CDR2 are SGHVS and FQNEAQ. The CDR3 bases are TGTGCCAGCAGCCTCCCAGGCTACGAGCAGTACTTC. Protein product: CASSLPGYEQYF.

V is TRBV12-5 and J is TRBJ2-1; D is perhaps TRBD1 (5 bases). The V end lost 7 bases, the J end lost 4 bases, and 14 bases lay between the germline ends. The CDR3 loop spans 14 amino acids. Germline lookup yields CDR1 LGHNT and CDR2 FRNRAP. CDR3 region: CASEGFRLYNEQFF. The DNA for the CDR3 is TGTGCTAGTGAGGGGTTTAGACTTTACAATGAGCAGTTCTTC.

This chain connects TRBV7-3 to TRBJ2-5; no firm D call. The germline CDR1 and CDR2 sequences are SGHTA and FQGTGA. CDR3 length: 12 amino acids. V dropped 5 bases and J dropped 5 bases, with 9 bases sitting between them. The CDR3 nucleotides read TGTGCCAGCAGCCGGTCCGGGGAGACCCAGTACTTC. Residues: CASSRSGETQYF.

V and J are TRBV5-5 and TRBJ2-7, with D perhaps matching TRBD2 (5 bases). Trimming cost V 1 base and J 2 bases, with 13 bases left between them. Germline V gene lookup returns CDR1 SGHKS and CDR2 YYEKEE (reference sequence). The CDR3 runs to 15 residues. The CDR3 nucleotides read TGTGCCAGCAGCTTGTCCCCCCGGGAAACCTACGAGCAGTACTTC. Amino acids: CASSLSPRETYEQYF.